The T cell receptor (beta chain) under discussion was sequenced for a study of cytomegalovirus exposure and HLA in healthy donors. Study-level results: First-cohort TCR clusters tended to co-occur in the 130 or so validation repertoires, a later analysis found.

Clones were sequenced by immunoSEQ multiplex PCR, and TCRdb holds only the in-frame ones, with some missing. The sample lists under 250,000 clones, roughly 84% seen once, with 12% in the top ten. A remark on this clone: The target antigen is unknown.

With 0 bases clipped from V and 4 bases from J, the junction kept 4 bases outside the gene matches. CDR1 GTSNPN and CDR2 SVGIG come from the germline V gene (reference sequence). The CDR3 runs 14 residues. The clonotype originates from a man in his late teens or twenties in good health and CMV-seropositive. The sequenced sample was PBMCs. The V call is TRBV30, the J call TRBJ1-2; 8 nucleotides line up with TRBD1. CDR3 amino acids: CAWSVLGQGYGYTF. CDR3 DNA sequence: TGTGCCTGGAGTGTACTAGGACAGGGCTATGGCTACACCTTC.